This T cell receptor (beta chain) comes out of a study of radiotherapy plus CTLA-4 blockade in lung cancer. Study as a whole: Objective responses were observed in 15% to 20% of patients, and disease control was achieved by roughly 30%.

Ipilimumab-mediated CTLA-4 blockade plus focal radiation was given to patients having chemo-refractory metastatic non-small-cell lung cancer. Measured with immunoSEQ multiplex PCR; TCRdb has only the in-frame clones, and not every one. Of roughly 1,400 clones in the sample, more than 85% were seen once. V was trimmed by 8 bases and J by 2 bases, leaving 19 bases between them. Germline-derived CDR1 and CDR2 are MGHRA and YSYEKL. The CDR3 has 16 amino acids. This clone was observed a handful of times. Sequenced here: tumor tissue, sampled from a patient treated with radiotherapy plus ipilimumab. This receptor was obtained from a human donor with non-small cell lung cancer who had a complete response to radiotherapy plus ipilimumab. V is TRBV4-1 and J is TRBJ2-1, with D perhaps matching TRBD2 (5 bases). The CDR3 protein is CASGLNLPGTYNEQFF. CDR3 in DNA: TGCGCCAGCGGCCTTAACCTTCCCGGGACCTACAATGAGCAGTTCTTC.